This TCR beta chain derives from a study of T cell changes during pregnancy in multiple sclerosis (dated by TCRdb to about 2019). For context, the study as a whole: Changes in the T cell repertoire over the course of pregnancy were examined in this study in women with multiple sclerosis.

Receptor libraries were prepared by the immunoSEQ multiplex PCR assay. TCRdb provides this immuneACCESS table in a form limited to in-frame rearrangements. Some clones are lacking; in checked studies, under half of them reflect an unresolved V gene, and why the rest are absent is not known. This sample is represented by about 120,000 clones; under 95% of them were singletons. Of the sample, roughly 5.7% falls within the top ten clones. Remarks on this clone: Its antigen is still unknown. Base qualities are not provided; no much larger clone lies one nucleotide away.

The CDR1 and CDR2 encoded by the germline V gene (reference sequence) are LNHDA and SQIVND. Its CDR3 holds 15 amino acids, cysteine through phenylalanine. Of the read, only the CDR3 DNA is kept; its 45 bases are in frame from base 1. V is trimmed back by 5 bases and J by 3 bases, and the junction contains 7 bases that no gene match accounts for. Recombination linked TRBV19 to TRBJ2-1; 7 bases in the junction line up with TRBD2. This material consisted of peripheral blood, taken before pregnancy. The receptor was isolated from a female donor with multiple sclerosis, enrolled in a pregnancy study. The DNA is as follows: TGTGCCAGTAGTTTCCTCGCTAGCGGCTACAATGAGCAGTTCTTC. Its protein reads: CASSFLASGYNEQFF.